This T cell receptor (beta chain) was found in a study of shared clonotypes between healthy human individuals. Turning to the study itself: The plates for each donor numbered three CD4 naive, three CD4 memory, two CD8 naive and one CD8 memory.

With respect to this clone: The antigen is unknown.

General observations from the study: Clonotype sharing among the donors was expected to vary with sequencing depth. Generation probability values for non-shared clonotypes were lower than those for clonotypes shared by all four donors.

Profiling relied on immunoSEQ multiplex PCR, and the TCRdb table lists in-frame clones only, not all of them. The sample carries 1.5 million to 1.9 million clones, 95% to 99% recorded once. The specimen was naive CD4+ T cells sorted from blood. Subset described: CD45RA+ positively selected. This clonotype was obtained from a young man in good health.

CDR3 amino acids: CASSLGTSGTGELFF. Written as DNA, the CDR3 is TGTGCCAGCAGCTTAGGGACTAGCGGCACCGGGGAGCTGTTTTTT. The chain combines TRBV11-2 with TRBJ2-2, with 10 bases aligning to TRBD2. V dropped 1 base and J dropped 4; count of bases not matched to a gene: 0. This CDR3 spans 15 amino acids. Germline-derived CDR1 and CDR2 are SGHAT and FQNNGV.